Included here is one TCR beta chain sequence, with context. This entry is derived from a study of T cells after yellow fever vaccination. This CDR3 is built from 13 residues. V lost 0 bases and J lost 8, with 9 bases in between. Germline-derived CDR1 and CDR2 are SGHRS and YFSETQ. MiXCR, run by TCRdb on the 5' RACE reads, gives a single entry per CDR3 protein. Of some 400,000 distinct CDR3 sequences listed, over 15% are singletons. This chain connects TRBV5-1 to TRBJ2-1; D gene unclear. The starting material was PBMCs, obtained before the yellow fever booster vaccination. The origin of this receptor is a man aged 18-30 years who received the YFV17D yellow fever vaccine. This CDR3 reads CASSLGSLDEQFF. In DNA, the CDR3 is TGCGCCAGCAGCTTGGGCTCTTTGGATGAGCAGTTCTTC. Using reference TRBV5-1 and TRBJ2-1 for the parts outside the CDR3, the full variable domain is KAGVTQTPRYLIKTRGQQVTLSCSPISGHRSVSWYQQTPGQGLQFLFEYFSETQRNKGNFPGRFSGRQFSNSRSEMNVSTLELGDSALYLCASSLGSLDEQFFGPGTRLTVL.